This TCR beta chain was found in a study of Graves' ophthalmopathy and Graves' hyperthyroidism (dated by TCRdb to the late 2010s). Regarding the complete study: Peripheral blood was collected before any treatment was given, at the time of initial diagnosis. To tell Graves' ophthalmopathy apart from Graves' hyperthyroidism, and to predict which patients would progress to ophthalmopathy, the study relied on TCR beta repertoire signatures. In total, around 140 blood samples were TCR-sequenced: 40 to 45 ophthalmopathy, around 75 hyperthyroidism and approximately 17 hyperthyroidism-to-ophthalmopathy patients. To explore V-J signatures that distinguish ophthalmopathy from hyperthyroidism, a discovery set of about a hundred patients was enrolled, made up of 40 to 45 with ophthalmopathy and roughly 57 with stable hyperthyroidism. An independent validation cohort comprised some 19 hyperthyroidism patients and over 15 patients who later progressed from hyperthyroidism to ophthalmopathy. T-cell repertoires of thyroid tissue and blood were compared in several hyperthyroidism patients. After sampling, hyperthyroidism patients received methimazole starting at 30 mg daily, and ophthalmopathy patients received high-dose intravenous methylprednisolone. The approximately 100 discovery patients were randomly divided into training and test sets at a 7:3 ratio. General findings and caveats noted by the study authors: In cross-validation, the 13-signature model distinguished ophthalmopathy from stable hyperthyroidism with more than 85% sensitivity and 81.08% specificity, while in the test set the corresponding values were about 80% and 75%. In validation, the model predicted ophthalmopathy progression with 70.59% sensitivity and roughly 72% specificity; 12 predicted patients were CT-confirmed with GO in a median of roughly 6.8 months. No statistical method was used to predetermine the sample size, and group allocation was not hidden from the investigators. Most expanded thyroid clonotypes with frequency above 0.001 were also detected in blood, suggesting blood repertoires may reflect the thyroid immune response.

Stable hyperthyroidism was defined as no progression to ophthalmopathy within 18 months of follow-up. Hyperthyroidism patients were newly diagnosed, were aged 18 to 65 years, and had a disease duration under 2 months. Patients with other autoimmune diseases, uncontrolled infections, pregnancy or lactation were excluded. Diagnosis was based on clinical symptoms, serum thyroxine, TRAb, thyroid ultrasound and orbital computed tomography. PBMCs were isolated from roughly 10 ml of fresh peripheral blood by Ficoll-Paque density gradient centrifugation. Total RNA was extracted using Trizol reagent, and RNA quality was checked on an Agilent 2100 Bioanalyzer. TCR beta CDR3 regions were amplified from RNA transcripts for repertoire sequencing. A first-round RT-PCR used HTBI primers with the Qiagen OneStep RT-PCR kit, followed by a second-round multiplex PCR, size selection and purification. Libraries were sequenced paired-end with 100 bp reads on an Illumina HiSeq2000. On the authors' methods: Reads were processed with SOAPnuke, discarding reads with adapters, uncalled bases, mean Phred below 15, or no exact constant-primer or identifier match. COPE v1.2.5 was used to merge high-quality paired reads. Unique nucleotide sequences were defined as clonotypes and aligned to IMGT TRB V, D and J references using MiTCR v1.1. Analysis was restricted to V-J combinations with a frequency above 0.0001, which covered about 99% of repertoires. For each V-J combination, a TCR clonal expansion and chaos score was defined as F50 clonal expansion divided by the chaos observed in the TCRdist matrix. Welch's t-statistics and random forest were used to reduce the features to around 13 V-J combinations, which were then used as input to a naive Bayes classifier. Thyroid-blood repertoire similarity was quantified with the Morisita-Horn index. Through fastp at Q25 and MiXCR, TCRdb rebuilt clones from the public reads, retaining in-frame beta chains. One record per CDR3 amino acid sequence lists the most common genes and DNA. The V and J calls, along with clone size, are taken from TCRdb and not from the paper's own processing. This sample lists hundreds of thousands of distinct CDR3 sequences; 20% to 25% were detected once. The top ten constitute approximately 7.7% of the sample.

Via the germline V gene, CDR1 is SGHAT and CDR2 FQNNGV. The V and J ends are trimmed by 7 bases and 4 bases, leaving 19 bases between them. From cysteine to phenylalanine, the CDR3 is 15 amino acids long. Here the CDR3 DNA is all that survives: 45 bases in frame from base 1. In regard to this clonotype: No antigen is known for it. Base qualities are missing; no much larger clone stands one base away.

The TCR was taken from a woman aged 18-35 years with stable Graves' hyperthyroidism. Some clones in this sample may be carry-over from other donors' samples. Donor details come from another sample of the same person, matched by shared clones. The sequenced sample was peripheral blood. In this chain, TRBV11-2 is recombined with TRBJ2-5, with the D call perhaps TRBD1 or TRBD2, each one matching 5 bases. The CDR3 here reads CASNDNRGAGETQYF. In nucleotide form, the sequence is TGTGCCAGCAACGATAACCGGGGCGCGGGAGAGACCCAGTACTTC.